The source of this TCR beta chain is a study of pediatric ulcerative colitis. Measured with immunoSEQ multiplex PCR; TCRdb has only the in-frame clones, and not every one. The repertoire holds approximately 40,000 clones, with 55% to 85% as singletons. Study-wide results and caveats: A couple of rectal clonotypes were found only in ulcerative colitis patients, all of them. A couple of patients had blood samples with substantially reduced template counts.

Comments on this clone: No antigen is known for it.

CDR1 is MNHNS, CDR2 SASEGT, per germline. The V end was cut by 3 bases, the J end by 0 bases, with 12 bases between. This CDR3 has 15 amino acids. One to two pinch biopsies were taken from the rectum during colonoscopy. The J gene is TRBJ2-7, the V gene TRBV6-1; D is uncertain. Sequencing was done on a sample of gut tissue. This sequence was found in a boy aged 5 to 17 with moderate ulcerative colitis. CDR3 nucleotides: TGTGCCAGCAGTGAGGGTTCGTCAGGCTCCTACGAGCAGTACTTC. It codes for CASSEGSSGSYEQYF.